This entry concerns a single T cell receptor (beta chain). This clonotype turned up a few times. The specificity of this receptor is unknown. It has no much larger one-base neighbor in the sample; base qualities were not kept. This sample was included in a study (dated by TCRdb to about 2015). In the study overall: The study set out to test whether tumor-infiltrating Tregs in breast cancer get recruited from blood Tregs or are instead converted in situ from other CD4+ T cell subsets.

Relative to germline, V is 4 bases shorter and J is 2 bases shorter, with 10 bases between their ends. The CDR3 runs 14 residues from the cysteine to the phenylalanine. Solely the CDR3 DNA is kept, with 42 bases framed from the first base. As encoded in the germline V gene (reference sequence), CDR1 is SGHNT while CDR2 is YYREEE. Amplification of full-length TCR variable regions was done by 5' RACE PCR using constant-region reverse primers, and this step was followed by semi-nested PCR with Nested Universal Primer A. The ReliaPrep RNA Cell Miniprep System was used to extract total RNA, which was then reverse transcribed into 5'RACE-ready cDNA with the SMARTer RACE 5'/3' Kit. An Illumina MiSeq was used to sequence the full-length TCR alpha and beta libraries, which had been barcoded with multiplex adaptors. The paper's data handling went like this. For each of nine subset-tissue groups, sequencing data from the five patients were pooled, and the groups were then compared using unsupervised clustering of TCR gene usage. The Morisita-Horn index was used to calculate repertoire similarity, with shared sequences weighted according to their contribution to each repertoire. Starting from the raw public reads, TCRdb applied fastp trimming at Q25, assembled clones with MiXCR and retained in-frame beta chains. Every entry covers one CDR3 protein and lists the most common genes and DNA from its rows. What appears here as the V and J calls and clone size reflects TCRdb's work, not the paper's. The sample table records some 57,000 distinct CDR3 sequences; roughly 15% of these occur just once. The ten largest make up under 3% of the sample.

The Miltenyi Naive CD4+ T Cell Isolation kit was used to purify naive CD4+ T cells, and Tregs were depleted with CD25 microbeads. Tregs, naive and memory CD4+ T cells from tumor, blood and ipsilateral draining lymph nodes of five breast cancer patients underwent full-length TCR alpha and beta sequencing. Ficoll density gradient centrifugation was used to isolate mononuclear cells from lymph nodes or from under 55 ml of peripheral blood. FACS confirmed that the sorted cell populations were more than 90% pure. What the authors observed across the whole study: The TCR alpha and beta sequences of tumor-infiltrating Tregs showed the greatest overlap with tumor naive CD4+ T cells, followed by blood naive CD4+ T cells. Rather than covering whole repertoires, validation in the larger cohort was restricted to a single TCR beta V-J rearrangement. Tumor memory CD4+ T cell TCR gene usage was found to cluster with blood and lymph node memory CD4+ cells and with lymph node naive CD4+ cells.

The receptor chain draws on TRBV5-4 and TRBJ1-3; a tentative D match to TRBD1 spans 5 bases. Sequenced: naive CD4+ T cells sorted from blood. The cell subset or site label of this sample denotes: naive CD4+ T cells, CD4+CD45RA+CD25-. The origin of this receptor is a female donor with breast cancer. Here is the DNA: TGTGCCAGCAGCCCCGGGACGGCTGGAAACACCATATATTTT. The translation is CASSPGTAGNTIYF.